This T cell receptor (beta chain) was documented in a study of beta chain features in type 1 diabetes. Expressed TCRB transcripts were sequenced because the entire RNA isolate underwent reverse transcription. Naive, central memory and regulatory T cell samples yielded a few million reads on average. The assay was immunoSEQ multiplex PCR, and TCRdb's table has in-frame clones only and misses some. The sample includes approximately 170,000 clones, approximately 7.9% of them seen just once. Study findings and constraints: Among all four CD4+ subsets, Type 1 diabetes patients had TCRB CDR3s that were moderately but significantly shorter. Whether TCRB rearrangement is influenced by HLA type was left unresolved in this analysis.

To note about this clone: What it binds is not known.

This TCR was sampled from a man between 18 and 35 years old with type 1 diabetes. What was sequenced was central memory CD4+ T cells from blood.

CDR3 protein: CAWVRKLDTEAFF. CDR3 sequence (DNA): TGTGCCTGGGTCCGAAAATTAGACACTGAAGCTTTCTTT. The V call is TRBV30, the J call TRBJ1-1, with unresolved D. CDR3 size: 13 residues. Germline CDR1 is GTSNPN and CDR2 is SVGIG (reference sequence). Trimming shortened V by 5 bases and J by 3 bases, and 13 bases separated the two germline ends.